Following are 8 T cell receptor beta chains from one sample sequenced in a study of blood T cells in healthy people across ages. It was with a sample-barcoded 5' primer and a J-beta primer mix that a second PCR of about 7 to 12 cycles was run. TCRdb reprocessed the 5' RACE reads via MiXCR and lists one record per CDR3 protein. The table lists over 600,000 distinct CDR3 sequences, around a fifth of them singletons. Sequences were obtained from blood. All receptors derive from a man between 65 and 85 years old in good health.

This chain uses TRBV14 with TRBJ1-2; D is undetermined. Germline V lookup: CDR1 SGHDN, CDR2 FVKESK. This CDR3 is built from 12 residues. V gave up 1 base and J gave up 6 bases, with 6 bases separating them. In DNA form, the CDR3 reads TGTGCCAGCAGCCAAGGTCCCCATGGCTACACCTTC. This gives the protein CASSQGPHGYTF.

V and J are TRBV10-3 and TRBJ2-1; D unclear. This CDR3 comprises 12 residues. Trimming took off 2 bases at V and 13 bases at J, with 12 bases between the two ends. Germline lookup yields CDR1 ENHRY and CDR2 SYGVKD. Written as DNA, the CDR3 is TGTGCCATCAGTGAGCTGGTCCCAACTCAGTTCTTC. Translation gives CAISELVPTQFF.

The V and J genes are TRBV1 and TRBJ2-5; TRBD2, as called in the table, went unchecked against the DNA. TRBV1 is a documented pseudogene. This CDR3 is 17 amino acids long. The CDR3 loop is CTSSQDRWEGRSETQYF. The CDR3 DNA follows: TGCACCAGCAGCCAAGATCGGTGGGAGGGCCGATCAGAGACCCAGTACTTC.

This clonotype was observed a handful of times. This sequence joins TRBV4-1 and TRBJ2-5; D perhaps matches TRBD2 (5 bases). The end of the DNA fits TRBJ2-7 better, so the J call may be wrong. The CDR3 is 15 amino acids. CDR1 and CDR2 (germline): MGHRA, YSYEKL. The CDR3 region has the DNA TGCGCCAGCAGCCAAGACGTGCCGGGGTCCTACGAGCAGTACTTC. Amino acids: CASSQDVPGSYEQYF.

The chain combines TRBV12-3 or TRBV12-4 with TRBJ2-7, with TRBD1 identical over 11 bases. CDR3 length: 16 residues. V trimming: 5 bases; J trimming: 4 bases; junction bases outside the gene matches: 10. CDR3 amino acids: CASSGSGQGARYEQYF. In nucleotides, the CDR3 is TGTGCCAGCAGTGGCTCTGGACAGGGGGCCCGTTACGAGCAGTACTTC.

The genes are TRBV10-3 and TRBJ2-2; D is perhaps TRBD2 (6 bases). V lost 3 bases, J lost 4 bases, and 9 bases lay in between. The length of the CDR3 is 14 residues. CDR1 is ENHRY, CDR2 SYGVKD, per germline. CDR3 residues: CAISEVGGTGELFF. The CDR3 DNA reads as TGTGCCATCAGTGAAGTCGGGGGCACCGGGGAGCTGTTTTTT.

This clonotype has a count of ten or more. Germline is not matched at one junction end, which may reflect a read error. This chain connects TRBV12-3 or TRBV12-4 to TRBJ2-3, with D perhaps TRBD2 (6 bases). This CDR3 region has 14 residues. The CDR3 bases are TGCGCCAGCAGCTTTTCCGGGAGTACAGATACGCAGTATTTT. It is translated as CASSFSGSTDTQYF.

V is TRBV7-4 and J is TRBJ2-5; 7 bases agree with TRBD1. The assigned J gene may be wrong: the sequence end matches TRBJ2-7 better. CDR3 length: 12 amino acids. In germline, CDR1 is SGHVT, CDR2 SQSDAQ. DNA of the CDR3: TGTGCCAGCAGCGCCGACAGGGACGAGCAGTACTTC. Its protein product is CASSADRDEQYF.